The rows below give T cell receptor beta chains drawn from one sample of a study of blood T cell repertoires in COVID-19. Generated by immunoSEQ multiplex PCR, the TCRdb table keeps only in-frame clones and is missing some. The sample comprises more than 200,000 clones, about 79% of which are singletons, and over 7.5% rests with the top ten. Material: peripheral blood. Receptor source: a man aged 80 or over with acute or convalescent COVID-19. CDR3s leave out the opening cysteine and the closing phenylalanine or tryptophan. A D gene is named only where the DNA matches it firmly.

v_call,d_call,j_call,cdr3_aa
TRBV24-1,.,TRBJ1-1,ATSDLGSEAF
TRBV5-1,.,TRBJ2-1,ASYLSSYNEQF
TRBV5-1,.,TRBJ2-5,ASSSPGKETQY
TRBV4-2,TRBD2,TRBJ2-7,ASSHSGGGPYEQY
TRBV12-3/TRBV12-4,TRBD1,TRBJ1-2,ASSRTGNSYT
TRBV11-2,TRBD1,TRBJ2-2,ASSFRDRNTGELF
TRBV19,TRBD1,TRBJ2-2,ASSRGQGVNTGELF
TRBV11-2,TRBD1,TRBJ2-7,ASSFKRTGITYEQY
TRBV2,.,TRBJ1-6,ASSEEGGIGSPLH
TRBV7-7,.,TRBJ2-5,ASSLERGGPTQY
TRBV7-8,.,TRBJ1-3,ASSHRVTNTIY
TRBV6-1,.,TRBJ2-6,ASSEAYLNRGGRSGANVLT
TRBV5-1,TRBD1,TRBJ2-1,ASSFGQGRYNEQF
TRBV21-1,.,TRBJ1-3,ASSKGGHDSGNTIY
TRBV5-6,.,TRBJ2-1,ASSLWQVYNEQF
TRBV4-2,.,TRBJ1-1,ASSQEYGQLEAF
TRBV9,TRBD2,TRBJ2-5,ASSSRLAGGETQY
TRBV28,.,TRBJ1-4,ASSLSGSAEKLF
TRBV24-1,TRBD1,TRBJ2-7,ATSDGMTGGTAEGYEQY
TRBV6-5,.,TRBJ1-6,ASSYSTRSGRSPLH
TRBV14,.,TRBJ2-2,ASSQEGYSNTGELF
TRBV3-1/TRBV3-2,TRBD1,TRBJ1-2,ASSQVQGASGYT
TRBV7-6,.,TRBJ1-1,ASAPAVLNTEAF
TRBV6-1,.,TRBJ1-5,ASSHRAVGNQPQH
TRBV6-5,TRBD1,TRBJ2-6,ASSSPQGALNVLT
TRBV10-1,TRBD2,TRBJ2-7,ASGQRERYEQY
TRBV3-1/TRBV3-2,TRBD2,TRBJ2-1,ASSLSSGRGEQF
TRBV5-8,.,TRBJ1-2,ASSLDSQSYGYT
TRBV28,.,TRBJ1-6,ASTNQGGYNSPLH
TRBV6-5,.,TRBJ2-7,ASRGGAGPYEQY
TRBV2,.,TRBJ2-3,ASQTMDFGTDTQY
TRBV11-2,TRBD1,TRBJ2-3,ASRQQGRDTQY
TRBV28,TRBD2,TRBJ2-6,ASSLSGTPGGANVLT
TRBV7-2,.,TRBJ2-7,ASSRGLPGEQY
TRBV19,.,TRBJ1-2,ASSLGTIKANYGYT
TRBV3-1/TRBV3-2,.,TRBJ2-3,ASSQEWLLDTQY
TRBV7-2,TRBD1,TRBJ1-1,ASSSDRVNTEAF
TRBV4-1,.,TRBJ1-1,ASSQDPTSNTEAF
TRBV24-1,TRBD1,TRBJ1-2,ATSDYPGQNNGYT
TRBV6-2/TRBV6-3,.,TRBJ2-7,ASSSYLYEQY
TRBV27,TRBD2,TRBJ2-5,ASSFYREGSRETQY
TRBV6-5,.,TRBJ1-1,ASTLGGVGTEAF
TRBV18,TRBD1,TRBJ1-4,ASSPDRVDNEKLF
TRBV30,TRBD2,TRBJ2-2,AWNRGRSYTGELF
TRBV2,TRBD1,TRBJ1-2,ASKDKQGWNGYT
TRBV7-2,.,TRBJ1-4,ASSPAYNEKLF
TRBV6-5,TRBD1,TRBJ1-5,ASGTGRLGNQPQH
TRBV24-1,.,TRBJ2-5,ATSDFQGRTQY
TRBV3-1/TRBV3-2,.,TRBJ1-2,ASSQDGGTGGYT
TRBV2,.,TRBJ1-2,ASSVEVGYT
TRBV3-1/TRBV3-2,.,TRBJ2-3,ASSLGGSGRASAVTQY
TRBV6-6,.,TRBJ1-5,ASDSTNQPQH
TRBV7-4,TRBD1,TRBJ2-4,ASSRDRVLPAKNIQY
TRBV2,.,TRBJ2-2,ASTRGGTGELF
TRBV7-9,TRBD1,TRBJ1-2,ASSLGQGDYGYT
TRBV6-5,.,TRBJ2-7,ASSSRGTKGPEQY
TRBV10-3,.,TRBJ1-2,AISESSTEITYGYT
TRBV6-5,.,TRBJ2-7,ASSYGQTYEQY
TRBV5-5,.,TRBJ2-7,ASSFSGSNPYEQY